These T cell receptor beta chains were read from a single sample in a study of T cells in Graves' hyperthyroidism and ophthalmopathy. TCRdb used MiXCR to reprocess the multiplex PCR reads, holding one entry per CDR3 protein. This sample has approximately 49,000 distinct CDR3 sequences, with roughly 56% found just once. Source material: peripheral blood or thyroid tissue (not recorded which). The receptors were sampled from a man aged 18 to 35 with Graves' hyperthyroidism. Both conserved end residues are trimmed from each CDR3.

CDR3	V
SARDDEGGETQY	TRBV20-1
ASRQLDRDVGGYT	TRBV2
SATDRGLGEKLF	TRBV20-1
SARDSFVGKLF	TRBV20-1
ASSYSYGGYGYT	TRBV6-5
ASSRDQTYEQY	TRBV7-3
ANGLGRDYEQY	TRBV13
ASSGDRNYEQY	TRBV25-1
ASSLYRGLYEQY	TRBV12-3/TRBV12-4
ASSAGQTHNSPLH	TRBV9
ATSDRTGVETQY	TRBV24-1
ANSPWGFEGPLNTEAF	TRBV10-3
ASSLEQGPTEAL	TRBV18
ASSFGTGRTYEQY	TRBV7-2
SARVGRVDYGYT	TRBV20-1
ASSPGGGSRYGYT	TRBV7-8
ASSSMDSFYYSNQPQH	TRBV6-2/TRBV6-3
ASSQVSRGINEQY	TRBV4-1
ASSLGDRGTEAF	TRBV5-6
ASRHRQNTGELF	TRBV14
ASSLASRYEETQY	TRBV11-1
ASSRGPGLGNTIY	TRBV27
ASSLGSNTEAF	TRBV7-8
AISELGNQPQH	TRBV10-3
ASSEATGNSYEQY	TRBV6-1
ATSREQRDSEQY	TRBV15
AISDDPNYGYT	TRBV10-3
ASLLGQGAPSGANVLT	TRBV7-2
ASSTRDRGYYGYT	TRBV6-6
ASSDLTGDYGYT	TRBV5-5
ASTTGDNSPLH	TRBV10-2
ASSSSGGATGELF	TRBV6-5
ASSMTSGGRTNTEAF	TRBV7-2
ASRVGFGYT	TRBV2
ASSPLGYGYT	TRBV12-3/TRBV12-4
AISGGGVQETQY	TRBV10-3
ASSLLQGMNTEAF	TRBV5-1
ASSFSVNTEAF	TRBV5-1
SARDLRDNRPNYEQY	TRBV20-1
ASGSTGGAEQY	TRBV9
ASTKRGRQGVGTGELF	TRBV11-2
ASSLPSGRGSPLH	TRBV7-8
ASSRPDRANEKLV	TRBV7-9
SAPSPGLRYEQY	TRBV20-1
ASSLNRDSQPQH	TRBV27
SVVARNTEAF	TRBV29-1
ASSRPDRGVQETQY	TRBV5-1
ATSRDLGGSTEAF	TRBV15
ASSVDGTGGVETQY	TRBV9
ASSLASGWTGELF	TRBV5-1
ASSRDRLYNSPLH	TRBV7-2
TSSAASGGSYT	TRBV7-2
ASRETGRNYGYT	TRBV5-6
SASGQGYEQY	TRBV20-1
ASSLVPQGARSPLH	TRBV5-1
ATSRATSGRNTGELF	TRBV15
ASSQEPLSYEQY	TRBV3-1
ASSLGQGNQPQH	TRBV7-9
AIRGNTEAF	TRBV10-3